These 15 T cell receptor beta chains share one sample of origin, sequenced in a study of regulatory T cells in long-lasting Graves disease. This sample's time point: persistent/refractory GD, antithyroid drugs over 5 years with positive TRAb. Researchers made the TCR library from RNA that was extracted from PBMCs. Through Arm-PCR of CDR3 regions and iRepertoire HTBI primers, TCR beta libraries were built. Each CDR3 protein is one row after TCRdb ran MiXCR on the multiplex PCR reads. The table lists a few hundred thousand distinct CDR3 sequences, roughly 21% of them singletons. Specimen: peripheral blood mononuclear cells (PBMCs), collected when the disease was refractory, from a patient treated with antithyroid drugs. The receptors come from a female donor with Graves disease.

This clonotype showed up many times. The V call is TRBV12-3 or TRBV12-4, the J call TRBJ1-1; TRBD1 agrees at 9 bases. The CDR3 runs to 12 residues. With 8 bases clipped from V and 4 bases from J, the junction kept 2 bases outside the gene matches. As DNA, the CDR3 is TGTGCCAGCGGGACAGGGACCACTGAAGCTTTCTTT. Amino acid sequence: CASGTGTTEAFF.

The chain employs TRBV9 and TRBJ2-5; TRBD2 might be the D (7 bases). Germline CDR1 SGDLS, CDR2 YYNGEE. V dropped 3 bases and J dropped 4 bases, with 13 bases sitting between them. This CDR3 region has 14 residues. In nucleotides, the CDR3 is TGTGCCAGCAGCGGTGGGGGGGCGGCAGAGACCCAGTACTTC. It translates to CASSGGGAAETQYF.

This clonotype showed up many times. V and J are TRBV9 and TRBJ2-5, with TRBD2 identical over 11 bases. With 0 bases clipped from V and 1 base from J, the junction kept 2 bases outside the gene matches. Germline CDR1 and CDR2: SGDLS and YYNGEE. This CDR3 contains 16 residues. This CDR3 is CASSVGLAGRQETQYF. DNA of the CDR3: TGTGCCAGCAGCGTAGGACTAGCGGGACGCCAAGAGACCCAGTACTTC.

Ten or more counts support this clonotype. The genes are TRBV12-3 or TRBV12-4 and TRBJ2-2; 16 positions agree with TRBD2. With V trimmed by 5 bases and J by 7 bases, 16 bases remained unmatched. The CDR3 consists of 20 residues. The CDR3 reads CASSKDRGLAGGPVVGELFF. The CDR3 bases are TGTGCCAGCAGTAAGGACAGGGGACTAGCGGGAGGGCCGGTCGTCGGGGAGCTGTTTTTT.

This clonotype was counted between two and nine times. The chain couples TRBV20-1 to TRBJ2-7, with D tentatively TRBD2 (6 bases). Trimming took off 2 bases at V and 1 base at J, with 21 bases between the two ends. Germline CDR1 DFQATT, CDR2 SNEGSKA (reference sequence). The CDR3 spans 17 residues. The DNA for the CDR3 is TGCAGTGCTAGAAACCCCCGTGCGGGACGGAGTTCCTACGAGCAGTACTTC. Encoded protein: CSARNPRAGRSSYEQYF.

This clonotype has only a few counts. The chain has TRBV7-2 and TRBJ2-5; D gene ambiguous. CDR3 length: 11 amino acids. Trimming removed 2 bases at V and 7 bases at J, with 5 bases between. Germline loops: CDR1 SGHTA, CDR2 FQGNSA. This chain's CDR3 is CASSLIGTQYF. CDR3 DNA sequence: TGTGCCAGCAGCTTAATAGGGACCCAGTACTTC.

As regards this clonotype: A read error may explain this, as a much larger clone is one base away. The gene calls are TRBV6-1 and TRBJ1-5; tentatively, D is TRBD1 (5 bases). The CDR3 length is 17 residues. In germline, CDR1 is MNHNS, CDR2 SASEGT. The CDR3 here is CASRKEQGRYSNQSQHF. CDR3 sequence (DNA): TGTGCCAGCCGGAAGGAGCAGGGAAGATATAGCAATCAGTCCCAGCATTTT.

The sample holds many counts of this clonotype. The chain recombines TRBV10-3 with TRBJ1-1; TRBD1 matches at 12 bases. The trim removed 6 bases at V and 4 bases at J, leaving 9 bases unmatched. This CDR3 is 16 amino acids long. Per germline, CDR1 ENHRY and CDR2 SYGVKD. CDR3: CAIRNQGTGGVTEAFF. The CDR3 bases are TGTGCCATCAGAAACCAGGGGACAGGGGGCGTCACTGAAGCTTTCTTT.

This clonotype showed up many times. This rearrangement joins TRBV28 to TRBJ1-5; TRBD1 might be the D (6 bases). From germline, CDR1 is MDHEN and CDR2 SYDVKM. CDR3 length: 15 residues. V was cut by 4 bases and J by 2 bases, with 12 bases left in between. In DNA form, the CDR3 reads TGTGCCAGCAGTTCAACCAGGGGAGGCAATCAGCCCCAGCATTTT. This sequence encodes CASSSTRGGNQPQHF. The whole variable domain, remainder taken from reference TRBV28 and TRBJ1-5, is DVKVTQSSRYLVKRTGEKVFLECVQDMDHENMFWYRQDPGLGLRLIYFSYDVKMKEKGDIPEGYSVSREKKERFSLILESASTNQTSMYLCASSSTRGGNQPQHFGDGTRLSIL.

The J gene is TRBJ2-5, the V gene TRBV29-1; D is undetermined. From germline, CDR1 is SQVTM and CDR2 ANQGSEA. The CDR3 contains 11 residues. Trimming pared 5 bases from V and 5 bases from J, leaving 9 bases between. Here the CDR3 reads CSVTPGETQYF. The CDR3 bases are TGCAGCGTTACCCCTGGGGAGACCCAGTACTTC.

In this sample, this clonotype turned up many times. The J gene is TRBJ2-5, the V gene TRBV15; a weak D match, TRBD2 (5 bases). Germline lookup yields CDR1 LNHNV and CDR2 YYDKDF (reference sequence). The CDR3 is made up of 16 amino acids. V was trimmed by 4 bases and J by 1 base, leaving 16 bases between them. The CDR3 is CATSIGEQAAQETQYF. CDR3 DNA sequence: TGTGCCACCAGCATCGGGGAACAAGCGGCCCAAGAGACCCAGTACTTC.

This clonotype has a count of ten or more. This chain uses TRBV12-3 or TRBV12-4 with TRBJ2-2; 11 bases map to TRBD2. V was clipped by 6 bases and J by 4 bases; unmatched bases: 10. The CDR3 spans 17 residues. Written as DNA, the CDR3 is TGTGCCAGCAGCCTTAGCGGGGGGGCCTGGAGCACCGGGGAGCTGTTTTTT. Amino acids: CASSLSGGAWSTGELFF.

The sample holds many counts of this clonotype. CDR3 amino acids: CASSFGNNQPQHF. CDR3 bases: TGTGCCAGCAGCTTCGGGAACAATCAGCCCCAGCATTTT. The rearrangement uses TRBV7-2 and TRBJ1-5; D unclear. Trimming removed 3 bases at V and 3 bases at J, with 6 bases between. CDR1 is SGHTA, CDR2 FQGNSA, per germline. There are 13 residues in the CDR3.

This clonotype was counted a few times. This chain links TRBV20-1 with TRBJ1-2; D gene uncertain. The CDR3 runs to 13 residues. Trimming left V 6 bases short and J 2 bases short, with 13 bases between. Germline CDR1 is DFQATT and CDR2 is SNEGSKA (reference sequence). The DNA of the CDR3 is TGCAGTGCCCCCCCTGTGGTAAACTATGGCTACACCTTC. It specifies CSAPPVVNYGYTF.

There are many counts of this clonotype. The CDR3 bases are TGCAGCGTTTCAGCCCCCTGGGAGCGGGAGAAACAAGAGACCCAGTACTTC. This sequence encodes CSVSAPWEREKQETQYF. The chain links TRBV29-1 to TRBJ2-5, with 8 positions matching TRBD2. This CDR3 region has 17 residues. Germline loops: CDR1 SQVTM, CDR2 ANQGSEA. V shed 5 bases and J 2 bases; nucleotides not matched to a gene: 16.